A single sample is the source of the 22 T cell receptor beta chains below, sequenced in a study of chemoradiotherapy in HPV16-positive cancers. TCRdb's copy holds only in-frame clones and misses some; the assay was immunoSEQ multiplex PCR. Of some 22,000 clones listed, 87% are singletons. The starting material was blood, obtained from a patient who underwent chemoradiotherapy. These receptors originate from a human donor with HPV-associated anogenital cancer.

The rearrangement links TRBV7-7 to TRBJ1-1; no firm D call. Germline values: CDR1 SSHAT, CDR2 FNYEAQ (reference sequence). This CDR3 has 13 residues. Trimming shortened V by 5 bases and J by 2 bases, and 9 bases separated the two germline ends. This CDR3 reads CASSLRSNTEAFF. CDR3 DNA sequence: TGTGCCAGCAGCCTCCGTTCAAACACTGAAGCTTTCTTT.

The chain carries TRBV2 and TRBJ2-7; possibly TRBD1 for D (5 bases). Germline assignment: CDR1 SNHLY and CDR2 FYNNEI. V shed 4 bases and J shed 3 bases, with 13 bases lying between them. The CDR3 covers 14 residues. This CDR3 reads CASSVSEQVYEQYF. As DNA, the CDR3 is TGTGCCAGCAGTGTTAGTGAACAGGTCTACGAGCAGTACTTC.

For the CDR3, the DNA is TGCGCCAGCGAAGTCATAGCGGGAGTCTTGTCAGTACGTTACACCGGGGAGCTGTTTTTT. Protein product: CASEVIAGVLSVRYTGELFF. This rearrangement joins TRBV10-1 to TRBJ2-2; 9 bases align to TRBD2. Trimming took 8 bases from V and 3 from J; bases not matched to a gene: 22. CDR1 and CDR2 (germline): WNHNN, SYGVQD (reference sequence). The CDR3 spans 20 residues.

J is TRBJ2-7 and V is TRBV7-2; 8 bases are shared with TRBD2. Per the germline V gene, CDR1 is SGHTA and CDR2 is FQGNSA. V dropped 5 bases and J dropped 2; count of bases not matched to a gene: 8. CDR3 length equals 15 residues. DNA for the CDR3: TGTGCCAGCAGCCTCAGCGGGAGTAGGGCCTACGAGCAGTACTTC. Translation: CASSLSGSRAYEQYF.

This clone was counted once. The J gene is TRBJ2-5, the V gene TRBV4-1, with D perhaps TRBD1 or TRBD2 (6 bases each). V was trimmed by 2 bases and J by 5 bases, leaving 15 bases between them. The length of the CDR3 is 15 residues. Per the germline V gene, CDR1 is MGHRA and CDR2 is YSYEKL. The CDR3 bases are TGCGCCAGCAGCCAAAAATCCGGGGGCAGGGAGACCCAGTACTTC. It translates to CASSQKSGGRETQYF.

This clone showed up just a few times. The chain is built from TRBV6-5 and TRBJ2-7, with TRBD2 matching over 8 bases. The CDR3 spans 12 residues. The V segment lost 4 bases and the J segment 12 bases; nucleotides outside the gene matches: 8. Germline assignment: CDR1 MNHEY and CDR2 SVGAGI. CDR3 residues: CASSFLQREWYF. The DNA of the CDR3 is TGTGCCAGCAGTTTCCTCCAGCGGGAGTGGTACTTC.

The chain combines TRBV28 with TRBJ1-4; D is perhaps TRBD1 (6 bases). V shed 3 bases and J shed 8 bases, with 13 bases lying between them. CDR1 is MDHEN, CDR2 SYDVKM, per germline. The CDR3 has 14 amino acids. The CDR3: CASSFHSGGEKLFF. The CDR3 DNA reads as TGTGCCAGCAGTTTTCACTCGGGGGGCGAAAAACTGTTTTTT. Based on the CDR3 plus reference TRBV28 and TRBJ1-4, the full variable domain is DVKVTQSSRYLVKRTGEKVFLECVQDMDHENMFWYRQDPGLGLRLIYFSYDVKMKEKGDIPEGYSVSREKKERFSLILESASTNQTSMYLCASSFHSGGEKLFFGSGTQLSVL.

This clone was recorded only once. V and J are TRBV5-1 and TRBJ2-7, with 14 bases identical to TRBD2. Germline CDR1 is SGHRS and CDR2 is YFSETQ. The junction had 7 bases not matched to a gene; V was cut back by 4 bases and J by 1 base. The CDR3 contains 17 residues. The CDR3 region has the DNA TGCGCCAGCAGCCAAGGACTAGCGGGAGGAGGGTCCTACGAGCAGTACTTC. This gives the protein CASSQGLAGGGSYEQYF.

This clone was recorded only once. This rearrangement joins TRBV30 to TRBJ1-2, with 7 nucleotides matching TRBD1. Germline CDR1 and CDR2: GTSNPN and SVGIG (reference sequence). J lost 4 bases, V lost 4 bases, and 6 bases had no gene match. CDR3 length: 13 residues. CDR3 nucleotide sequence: TGTGCCTGGAACCGGGACAGACCCTATGGCTACACCTTC. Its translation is CAWNRDRPYGYTF.

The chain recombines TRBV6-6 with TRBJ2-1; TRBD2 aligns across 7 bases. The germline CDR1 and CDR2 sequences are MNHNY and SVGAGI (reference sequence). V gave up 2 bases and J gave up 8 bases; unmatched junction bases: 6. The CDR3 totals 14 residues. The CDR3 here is CASSYQATSDEQFF. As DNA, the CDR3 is TGTGCCAGCAGTTACCAGGCAACTAGCGATGAGCAGTTCTTC.

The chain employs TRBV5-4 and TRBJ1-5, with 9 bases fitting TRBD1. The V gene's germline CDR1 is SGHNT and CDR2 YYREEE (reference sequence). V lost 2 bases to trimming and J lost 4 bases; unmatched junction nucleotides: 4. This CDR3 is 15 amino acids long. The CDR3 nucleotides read TGTGCCAGCAGCTTAGCGGGACAGGGTAATCAGCCCCAGCATTTT. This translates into CASSLAGQGNQPQHF. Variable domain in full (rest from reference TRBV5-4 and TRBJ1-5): ETGVTQSPTHLIKTRGQQVTLRCSSQSGHNTVSWYQQALGQGPQFIFQYYREEENGRGNFPPRFSGLQFPNYSSELNVNALELDDSALYLCASSLAGQGNQPQHFGDGTRLSIL.

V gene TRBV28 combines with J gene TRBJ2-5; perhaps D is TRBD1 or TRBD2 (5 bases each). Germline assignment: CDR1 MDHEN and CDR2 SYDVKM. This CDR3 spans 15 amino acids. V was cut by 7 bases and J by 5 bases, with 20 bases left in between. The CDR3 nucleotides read TGTGCCAGCACCAAAGGGGCGGGCCCGAGGGAGACCCAGTACTTC. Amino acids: CASTKGAGPRETQYF.

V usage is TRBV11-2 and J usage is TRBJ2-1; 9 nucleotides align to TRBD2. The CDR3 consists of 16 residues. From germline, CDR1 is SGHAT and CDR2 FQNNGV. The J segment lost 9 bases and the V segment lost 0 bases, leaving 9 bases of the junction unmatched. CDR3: CASSLEAGGPIGEQFF. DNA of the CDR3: TGTGCCAGCAGCTTAGAGGCGGGGGGGCCCATCGGTGAGCAGTTCTTC.

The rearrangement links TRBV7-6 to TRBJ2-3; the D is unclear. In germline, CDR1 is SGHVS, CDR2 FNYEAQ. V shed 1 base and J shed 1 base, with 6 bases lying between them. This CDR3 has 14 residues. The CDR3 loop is CASSLVSGTDTQYF. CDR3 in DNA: TGTGCCAGCAGCTTAGTAAGCGGCACAGATACGCAGTATTTT. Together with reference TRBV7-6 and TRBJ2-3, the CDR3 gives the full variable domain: GAGVSQSPRYKVTKRGQDVALRCDPISGHVSLYWYRQALGQGPEFLTYFNYEAQQDKSGLPNDRFSAERPEGSISTLTIQRTEQRDSAMYRCASSLVSGTDTQYFGPGTRLTVL.

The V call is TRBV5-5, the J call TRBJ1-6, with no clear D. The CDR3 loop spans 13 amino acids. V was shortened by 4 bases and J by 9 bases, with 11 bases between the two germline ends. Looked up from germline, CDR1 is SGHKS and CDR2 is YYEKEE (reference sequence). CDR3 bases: TGTGCCAGCAGCGAGGGATCGGCTTCACCCCTCCACTTT. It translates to CASSEGSASPLHF.

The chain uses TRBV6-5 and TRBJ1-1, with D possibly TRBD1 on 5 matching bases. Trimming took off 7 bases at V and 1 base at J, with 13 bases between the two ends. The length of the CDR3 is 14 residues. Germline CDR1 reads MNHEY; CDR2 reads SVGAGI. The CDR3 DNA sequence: TGTGCCAGCACCCCGCGGAGGGGGAACACTGAAGCTTTCTTT. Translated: CASTPRRGNTEAFF.

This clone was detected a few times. CDR3 bases: TGTGCCAGCAGCTTCGGCACCGGGGAGCTGTTTTTT. Its protein is CASSFGTGELFF. The J gene is TRBJ2-2, the V gene TRBV7-6, with D unclear. The germline V and J ends were trimmed by 3 bases and 4 bases, with 3 bases remaining between them. The CDR3 totals 12 residues. Germline CDR1 SGHVS, CDR2 FNYEAQ. Looking up the rest from reference TRBV7-6 and TRBJ2-2 gives the full variable domain: GAGVSQSPRYKVTKRGQDVALRCDPISGHVSLYWYRQALGQGPEFLTYFNYEAQQDKSGLPNDRFSAERPEGSISTLTIQRTEQRDSAMYRCASSFGTGELFFGEGSRLTVL.

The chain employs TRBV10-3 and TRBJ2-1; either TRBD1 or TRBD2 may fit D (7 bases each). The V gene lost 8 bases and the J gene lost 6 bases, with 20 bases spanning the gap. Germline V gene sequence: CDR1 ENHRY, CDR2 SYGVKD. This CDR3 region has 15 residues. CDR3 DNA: TGTGCCATCCTCCCAGGGGGGGGAAGGGGCAATGAGCAGTTCTTC. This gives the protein CAILPGGGRGNEQFF.

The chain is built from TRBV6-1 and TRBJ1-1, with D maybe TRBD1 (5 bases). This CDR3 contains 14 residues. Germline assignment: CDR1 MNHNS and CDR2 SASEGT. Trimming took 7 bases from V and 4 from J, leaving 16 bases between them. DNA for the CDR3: TGTGCCAGCACCCGAAGGGGCCCGGTCACTGAAGCTTTCTTT. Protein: CASTRRGPVTEAFF.

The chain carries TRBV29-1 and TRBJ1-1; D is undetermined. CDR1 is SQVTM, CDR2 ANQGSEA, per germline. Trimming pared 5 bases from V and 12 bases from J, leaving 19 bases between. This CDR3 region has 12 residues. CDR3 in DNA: TGCAGCGTTTACACGGGCGGACGGGGTTCTTTCTTT. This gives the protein CSVYTGGRGSFF.

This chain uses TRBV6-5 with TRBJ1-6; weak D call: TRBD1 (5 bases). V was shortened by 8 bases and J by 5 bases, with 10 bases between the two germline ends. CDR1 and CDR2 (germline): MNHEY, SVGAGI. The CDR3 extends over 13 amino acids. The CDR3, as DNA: TGTGCCAGCGGTCCGGGACATAATTCACCCCTCCACTTT. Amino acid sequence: CASGPGHNSPLHF.

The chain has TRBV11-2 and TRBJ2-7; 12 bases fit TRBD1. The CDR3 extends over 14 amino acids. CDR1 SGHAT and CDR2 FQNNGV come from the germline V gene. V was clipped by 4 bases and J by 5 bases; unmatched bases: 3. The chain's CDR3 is CASSSGTGGHEQYF. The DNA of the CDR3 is TGTGCCAGCAGCTCCGGGACAGGGGGCCACGAGCAGTACTTC.